This entry lists 26 T cell receptor beta chains sequenced from one sample in a study of CD8 T cells in ankylosing spondylitis. No cognate antigen is known for these TCRs. General observations from the study: Characteristic, it appeared, of ankylosing spondylitis blood was a TCR beta motif of fewer than 10 highly homologous variants.

In TCRdb, the 5' RACE reads were re-called with MiXCR into one record per CDR3 protein. The sample has hundreds of thousands of distinct CDR3 sequences, about 16% seen once. The sample taken for sequencing was blood, either unsorted or a sorted T cell fraction (not recorded which). These receptors all come from a male donor with ankylosing spondylitis.

This sequence joins TRBV9 and TRBJ1-2; D possibly corresponds to TRBD1 (5 bases). From germline, CDR1 is SGDLS and CDR2 YYNGEE. Trimming removed 0 bases at V and 8 bases at J, with 11 bases between. This CDR3 comprises 13 residues. This CDR3 is CASSVGGVRGYTF. In DNA, the CDR3 is TGTGCCAGCAGCGTAGGAGGGGTGAGGGGCTACACCTTC. Looking up the rest from reference TRBV9 and TRBJ1-2 gives the full variable domain: DSGVTQTPKHLITATGQRVTLRCSPRSGDLSVYWYQQSLDQGLQFLIQYYNGEERAKGNILERFSAQQFPDLHSELNLSSLELGDSALYFCASSVGGVRGYTFGSGTRLTVV.

A few counts support this clonotype. V is TRBV27 and J is TRBJ1-1; no definite D call. Germline CDR1 MNHEY, CDR2 SMNVEV (reference sequence). V was clipped by 5 bases and J by 11 bases, with 21 bases between them. The length of the CDR3 is 14 residues. In nucleotides, the CDR3 is TGTGCCAGCAGTCCCATATCTCCCGGATTAGGCGCTTTCTTT. It codes for CASSPISPGLGAFF.

A note on this clonotype: The junction does not match germline at one end; this may be a read error. V gene TRBV5-1 combines with J gene TRBJ2-5; D may match TRBD1 or TRBD2 (6 bases each). The germline gives CDR1 SGHRS, CDR2 YFSETQ. This CDR3 is 13 amino acids long. CDR3 bases: TGCGCCAGCAGGTTGGGGGGCGAAGAGACCCAGTACTTC. This codes for CASRLGGEETQYF.

This clonotype was detected only a few times. The chain recombines TRBV20-1 with TRBJ2-1, with 7 bases identical to TRBD1. The junction had 7 bases not matched to a gene; V was cut back by 0 bases and J by 5 bases. The germline V gene has CDR1 DFQATT and CDR2 SNEGSKA (reference sequence). The length of the CDR3 is 15 residues. The DNA of the CDR3 is TGCAGTGCTAGAGATAGTACAGGGGATCACAATGAGCAGTTCTTC. Residues: CSARDSTGDHNEQFF.

This clonotype was observed a handful of times. This chain uses TRBV7-9 with TRBJ2-1; tentatively, D is TRBD1 (5 bases). In germline, CDR1 is SEHNR, CDR2 FQNEAQ (reference sequence). The CDR3 extends over 14 amino acids. With 5 bases removed from V and 9 bases from J, the gap between germline ends came to 17 bases. CDR3 DNA sequence: TGTGCCAGCAGCCTCCAACCAGGGTCGGGTGAGCAGTTCTTC. It is translated as CASSLQPGSGEQFF.

This clonotype has just one count. The gene calls are TRBV18 and TRBJ2-7; no definite D call. Germline V gene lookup returns CDR1 KGHSH and CDR2 LQKENI. CDR3 length: 14 amino acids. V lost 1 base, J lost 4 bases, and 11 bases lay in between. CDR3 sequence reads: CASSPQGVGYEQYF. The CDR3 DNA follows: TGTGCCAGCTCACCACAAGGAGTAGGTTACGAGCAGTACTTC.

This clonotype came up a few times. The chain employs TRBV15 and TRBJ1-1; the D is unclear. Trimming shortened V by 1 base and J by 1 base, and 7 bases separated the two germline ends. The V gene's germline CDR1 is LNHNV and CDR2 YYDKDF (reference sequence). This CDR3 is built from 14 residues. This CDR3 is CATSRARRNTEAFF. In nucleotides, the CDR3 is TGTGCCACCAGCAGAGCCCGGCGGAACACTGAAGCTTTCTTT.

The CDR3 sequence: CASSQDEGLAGYEQYF. CDR3 DNA: TGCGCCAGCAGCCAAGATGAGGGACTAGCAGGTTACGAGCAGTACTTC. This chain links TRBV4-3 with TRBJ2-7; 9 bases are shared with TRBD2. From germline, CDR1 is LGHNA and CDR2 YSLEER. V shed 0 bases, J shed 4 bases, and the junction held 7 bases outside the gene matches. The CDR3 has 16 amino acids.

The V gene is TRBV4-1, the J gene TRBJ2-7; no definite D call. Looked up from germline, CDR1 is MGHRA and CDR2 is YSYEKL. Between the trimmed V and J ends, which lost 3 bases and 2 bases, there was a span of 17 bases. The CDR3 length is 16 residues. CDR3 in amino acids: CASSHLLQVLPYEQYF. In DNA, the CDR3 is TGCGCCAGCAGCCACCTTTTACAAGTCCTACCCTACGAGCAGTACTTC.

This clonotype was detected a few times. V usage is TRBV7-9 and J usage is TRBJ1-2; no definite D call. V dropped 1 base and J dropped 4 bases, with 4 bases sitting between them. CDR1 is SEHNR and CDR2 is FQNEAQ in the germline V gene (reference sequence). The CDR3 is 12 amino acids. The CDR3 DNA reads TGTGCCAGCAGCTTAGAACTCTATGGCTACACCTTC. It encodes CASSLELYGYTF.

This clonotype turned up a few times. The chain recombines TRBV4-3 with TRBJ2-5; D is perhaps TRBD1 (7 bases). V was trimmed by 4 bases and J by 4 bases, leaving 19 bases between them. The CDR3 covers 16 residues. The germline gives CDR1 LGHNA, CDR2 YSLEER. CDR3 loop: CASSPNTGEARETQYF. The CDR3 DNA reads TGCGCCAGCAGCCCGAACACAGGGGAGGCAAGAGAGACCCAGTACTTC.

In its sample, this clonotype was seen a few times. V usage is TRBV20-1 and J usage is TRBJ2-3; unclear D gene. CDR1 is DFQATT and CDR2 is SNEGSKA in the germline V gene (reference sequence). V lost 3 bases and J 2 bases, leaving 18 bases between the germline ends. The CDR3 runs to 16 residues. CDR3 residues: CSARSPGQDPTDTQYF. The CDR3 nucleotides are TGCAGTGCTAGGAGCCCAGGCCAGGACCCCACAGATACGCAGTATTTT.

The V and J genes are TRBV29-1 and TRBJ2-7; the D is unclear. The CDR3 contains 11 residues. The germline gives CDR1 SQVTM, CDR2 ANQGSEA. V lost 7 bases and J lost 6, with 13 bases in between. The DNA of the CDR3 is TGCAGCGCCTCCGAAGATGGCGAGCAGTACTTC. It translates to CSASEDGEQYF.

The chain joins TRBV30 to TRBJ2-1, with 11 bases that match TRBD2. The V gene's germline CDR1 is GTSNPN and CDR2 SVGIG (reference sequence). This CDR3 has 15 residues. J gave up 9 bases and V 0 bases, and 7 bases lay outside the gene matches. This CDR3 reads CAWSVLLAGVGEQFF. The CDR3 DNA follows: TGTGCCTGGAGTGTACTACTAGCGGGGGTCGGTGAGCAGTTCTTC.

This clonotype was counted a few times. The chain links TRBV5-8 to TRBJ1-1; tentative D call: TRBD1 (6 bases). Looked up from germline, CDR1 is SGHTS and CDR2 is YDEGEE. CDR3 length: 15 residues. V lost 4 bases to trimming and J lost 3 bases, with 16 bases between them. For the CDR3, the DNA is TGTGCCAGCAGCCTAACGGGGGGGGCTTACACTGAAGCTTTCTTT. Encoded protein: CASSLTGGAYTEAFF.

CDR3 bases: TGTGCCAGTAGCCCTGTGGGGGTCGGCACTGAAGCTTTCTTT. It codes for CASSPVGVGTEAFF. V is TRBV19 and J is TRBJ1-1; maybe TRBD1 (5 bases). Germline values: CDR1 LNHDA, CDR2 SQIVND (reference sequence). V lost 6 bases and J 4 bases, leaving 15 bases between the germline ends. The CDR3 contains 14 residues.

The genes are TRBV19 and TRBJ2-7; 7 bases line up with TRBD1. CDR1 is LNHDA, CDR2 SQIVND, per germline (reference sequence). J gave up 6 bases and V 6 bases, and 5 bases lay outside the gene matches. The CDR3 is 12 amino acids. The CDR3 nucleotides are TGTGCCAGTAGCCCGACAGGGTTCGAGCAGTACTTC. Translated, it gives CASSPTGFEQYF. Using reference TRBV19 and TRBJ2-7 for the parts outside the CDR3, the full variable domain is DGGITQSPKYLFRKEGQNVTLSCEQNLNHDAMYWYRQDPGQGLRLIYYSQIVNDFQKGDIAEGYSVSREKKESFPLTVTSAQKNPTAFYLCASSPTGFEQYFGPGTRLTVT.

The chain couples TRBV4-1 to TRBJ2-1; no reliable D call. Trimming pared 0 bases from V and 9 bases from J, leaving 6 bases between. The CDR3 spans 12 residues. The V gene's germline CDR1 is MGHRA and CDR2 YSYEKL. Here the CDR3 DNA reads TGCGCCAGCAGCCAAGATTTAGTTGAGCAGTTCTTC. Amino acids: CASSQDLVEQFF.

This clonotype was seen at least ten times. The chain uses TRBV4-3 and TRBJ2-2; D gene unclear. Trimming left V 1 base short and J 2 bases short, with 8 bases between. The germline CDR1 and CDR2 sequences are LGHNA and YSLEER. The CDR3 loop spans 15 amino acids. As DNA, the CDR3 is TGCGCCAGCAGCCAAGTAACGGAAAACACCGGGGAGCTGTTTTTT. This encodes CASSQVTENTGELFF.

As DNA, the CDR3 is TGTGCCAGCAGTTTATTCGGGTCGGGCCAAGAGACCCAGTACTTC. Its protein product is CASSLFGSGQETQYF. The chain carries TRBV12-3 or TRBV12-4 and TRBJ2-5, with D uncertain. The CDR3 length is 15 residues. V lost 2 bases and J lost 1, with 11 bases in between.

The rearrangement uses TRBV7-2 and TRBJ2-7; D unclear. The germline gives CDR1 SGHTA, CDR2 FQGNSA. This CDR3 spans 14 amino acids. Trimming cost V 1 base and J 0 bases, with 7 bases left between them. CDR3 loop: CASSLGEDSYEQYF. The CDR3 region has the DNA TGTGCCAGCAGCTTAGGGGAAGACTCCTACGAGCAGTACTTC.

This rearrangement joins TRBV30 to TRBJ2-2, with TRBD2 as a possible D gene (5 bases). Trimming removed 0 bases at V and 7 bases at J, with 15 bases between. Germline CDR1 is GTSNPN and CDR2 is SVGIG (reference sequence). The CDR3 contains 15 residues. The CDR3 loop is CAWSVLELGSGELFF. CDR3 nucleotide sequence: TGTGCCTGGAGTGTACTCGAGCTAGGGAGCGGGGAGCTGTTTTTT.

This clonotype was detected a few times. V and J are TRBV20-1 and TRBJ2-1, with D maybe TRBD2 (7 bases). The CDR3 extends over 15 amino acids. Deletions cut 3 bases from V and 2 bases from J, with 14 bases between. Germline CDR1 and CDR2: DFQATT and SNEGSKA (reference sequence). The CDR3 nucleotides are TGCAGTGCTAGGGTAGGGGGGGGAACCTACAATGAGCAGTTCTTC. This sequence encodes CSARVGGGTYNEQFF.

The chain uses TRBV20-1 and TRBJ2-2; 8 bases match TRBD2. Germline V gene sequence: CDR1 DFQATT, CDR2 SNEGSKA (reference sequence). Trimming took 3 bases from V and 6 from J; bases not matched to a gene: 6. The CDR3 spans 14 residues. The CDR3 DNA is TGCAGTGCTAGCGCGAGCGGGAGTGCCGGGGAGCTGTTTTTT. It is translated as CSASASGSAGELFF.

This chain joins TRBV6-5 and TRBJ1-1; D uncertain. Per germline, CDR1 MNHEY and CDR2 SVGAGI. Deletions cut 0 bases from V and 3 bases from J, with 5 bases between. The CDR3 is 13 residues long. The CDR3 DNA sequence: TGTGCCAGCAGTTACTCGCGGGACACTGAAGCTTTCTTT. Translated, it gives CASSYSRDTEAFF.

V usage is TRBV13 and J usage is TRBJ2-7; D is possibly TRBD1 (6 bases). Germline V gene sequence: CDR1 PRHDT, CDR2 FYEKMQ (reference sequence). The CDR3 totals 14 residues. V lost 5 bases, J lost 4 bases, and 15 bases lay in between. The CDR3 region is CASSPGAGVYEQYF. In DNA, the CDR3 is TGTGCCAGCAGCCCTGGAGCAGGGGTATACGAGCAGTACTTC.